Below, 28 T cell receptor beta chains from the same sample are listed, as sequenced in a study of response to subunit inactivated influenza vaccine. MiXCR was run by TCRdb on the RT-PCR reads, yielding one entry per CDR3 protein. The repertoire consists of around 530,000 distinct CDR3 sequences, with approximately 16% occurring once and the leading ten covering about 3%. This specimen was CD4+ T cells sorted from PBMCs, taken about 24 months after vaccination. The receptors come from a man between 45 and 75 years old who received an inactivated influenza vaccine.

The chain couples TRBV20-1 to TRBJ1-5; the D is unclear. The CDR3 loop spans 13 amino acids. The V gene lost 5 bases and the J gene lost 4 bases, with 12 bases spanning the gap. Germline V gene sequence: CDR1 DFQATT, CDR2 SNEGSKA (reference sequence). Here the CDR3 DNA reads TGCAGTGCTTGGACGGAAGATAATCAGCCCCAGCATTTT. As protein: CSAWTEDNQPQHF.

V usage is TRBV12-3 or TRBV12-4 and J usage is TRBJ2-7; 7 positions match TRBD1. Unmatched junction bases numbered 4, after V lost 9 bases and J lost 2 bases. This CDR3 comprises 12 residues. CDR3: CASQTGPYEQYF. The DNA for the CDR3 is TGTGCCAGTCAGACAGGGCCCTACGAGCAGTACTTC.

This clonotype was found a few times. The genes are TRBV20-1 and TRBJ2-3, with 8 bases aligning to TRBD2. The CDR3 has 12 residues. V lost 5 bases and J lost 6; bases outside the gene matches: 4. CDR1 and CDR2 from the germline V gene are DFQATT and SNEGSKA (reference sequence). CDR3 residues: CSASGGWDTQYF. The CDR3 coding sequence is TGCAGTGCTTCGGGAGGGTGGGATACGCAGTATTTT.

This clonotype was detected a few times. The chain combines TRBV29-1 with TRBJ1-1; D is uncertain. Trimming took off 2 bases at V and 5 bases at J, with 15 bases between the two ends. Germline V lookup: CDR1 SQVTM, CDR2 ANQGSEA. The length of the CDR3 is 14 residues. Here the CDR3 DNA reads TGCAGCGTTGAAAAGGGCGAGGTTGGGACTGAAGCTTTCTTT. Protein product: CSVEKGEVGTEAFF.

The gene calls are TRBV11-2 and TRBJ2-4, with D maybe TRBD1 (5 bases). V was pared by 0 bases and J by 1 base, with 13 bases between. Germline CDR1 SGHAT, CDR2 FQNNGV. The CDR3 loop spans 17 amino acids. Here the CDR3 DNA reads TGTGCCAGCAGCTTAGATCTTGGACAAGCTGCCAAAAACATTCAGTACTTC. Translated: CASSLDLGQAAKNIQYF.

The CDR3 region is CASRNGRMAYEQYF. Here the CDR3 DNA reads TGTGCCAGCCGAAACGGGAGAATGGCTTACGAGCAGTACTTC. The J gene is TRBJ2-7, the V gene TRBV27; weak D call: TRBD2 (6 bases). The ends were cut back, 8 bases at V and 4 bases at J, with 18 bases in the middle. The germline gives CDR1 MNHEY, CDR2 SMNVEV (reference sequence). The CDR3 has 14 residues.

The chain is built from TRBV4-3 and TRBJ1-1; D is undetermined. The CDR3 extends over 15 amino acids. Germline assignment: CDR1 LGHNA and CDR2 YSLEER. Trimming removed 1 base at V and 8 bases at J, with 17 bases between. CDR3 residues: CASSQVVGGEWEAFF. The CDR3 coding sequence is TGCGCCAGCAGCCAAGTGGTTGGCGGGGAGTGGGAAGCTTTCTTT.

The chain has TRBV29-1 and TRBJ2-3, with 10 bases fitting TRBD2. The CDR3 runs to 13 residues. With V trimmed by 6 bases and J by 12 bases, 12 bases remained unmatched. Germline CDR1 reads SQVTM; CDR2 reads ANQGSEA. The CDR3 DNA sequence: TGCAGCGTACTAGCGGGGTCCGTTGTATCCCAGTATTTT. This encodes CSVLAGSVVSQYF.

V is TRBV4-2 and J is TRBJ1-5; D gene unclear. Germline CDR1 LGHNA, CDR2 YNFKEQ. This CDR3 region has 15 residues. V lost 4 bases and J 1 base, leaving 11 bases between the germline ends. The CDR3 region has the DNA TGTGCCAGCAGCCCTGTGGACGGGAGCAATCAGCCCCAGCATTTT. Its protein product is CASSPVDGSNQPQHF.

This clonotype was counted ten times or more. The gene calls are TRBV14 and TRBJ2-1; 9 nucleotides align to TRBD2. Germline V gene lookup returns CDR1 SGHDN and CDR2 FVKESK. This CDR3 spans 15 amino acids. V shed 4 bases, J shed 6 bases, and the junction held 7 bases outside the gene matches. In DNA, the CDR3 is TGTGCCAGCAGCCGAAGCGGGGGGTCATTCAATGAGCAGTTCTTC. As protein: CASSRSGGSFNEQFF.

The DNA of the CDR3 is TGCAGTGCTAGAGATGTTCGACTAGCGGGAGCAGATACGCAGTATTTT. This sequence encodes CSARDVRLAGADTQYF. The J gene is TRBJ2-3, the V gene TRBV20-1, with 12 bases fitting TRBD2. This CDR3 region has 16 residues. The trim removed 0 bases at V and 4 bases at J, leaving 5 bases unmatched. Germline V gene sequence: CDR1 DFQATT, CDR2 SNEGSKA (reference sequence).

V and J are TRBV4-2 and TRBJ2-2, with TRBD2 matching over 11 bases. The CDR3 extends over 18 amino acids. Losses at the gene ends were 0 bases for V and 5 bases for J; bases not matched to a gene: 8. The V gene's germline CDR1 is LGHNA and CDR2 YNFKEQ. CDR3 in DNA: TGTGCCAGCAGCCAAGAACTAGCGGGAGCTACGAGAACCGGGGAGCTGTTTTTT. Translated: CASSQELAGATRTGELFF.

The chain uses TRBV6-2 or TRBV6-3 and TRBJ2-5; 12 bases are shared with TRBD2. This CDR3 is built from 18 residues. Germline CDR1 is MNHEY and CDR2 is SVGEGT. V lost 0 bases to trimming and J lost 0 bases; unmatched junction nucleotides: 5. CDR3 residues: CASSYSTSGGLYQETQYF. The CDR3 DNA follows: TGTGCCAGCAGTTACTCGACTAGCGGGGGCCTGTACCAAGAGACCCAGTACTTC.

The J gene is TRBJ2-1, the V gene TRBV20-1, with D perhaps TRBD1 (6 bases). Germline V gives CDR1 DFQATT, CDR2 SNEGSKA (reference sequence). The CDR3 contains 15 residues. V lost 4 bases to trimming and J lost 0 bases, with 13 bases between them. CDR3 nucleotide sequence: TGCAGTGCTAAAAGCTTAGGGGGCTCCTACAATGAGCAGTTCTTC. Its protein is CSAKSLGGSYNEQFF.

The chain's CDR3 is CASKTDTGELFF. The CDR3 coding sequence is TGTGCCAGCAAAACCGATACCGGGGAGCTGTTTTTT. The V gene is TRBV27, the J gene TRBJ2-2, with no clear D. V was shortened by 7 bases and J by 5 bases, with 8 bases between the two germline ends. This CDR3 has 12 amino acids. Germline assignment: CDR1 MNHEY and CDR2 SMNVEV (reference sequence).

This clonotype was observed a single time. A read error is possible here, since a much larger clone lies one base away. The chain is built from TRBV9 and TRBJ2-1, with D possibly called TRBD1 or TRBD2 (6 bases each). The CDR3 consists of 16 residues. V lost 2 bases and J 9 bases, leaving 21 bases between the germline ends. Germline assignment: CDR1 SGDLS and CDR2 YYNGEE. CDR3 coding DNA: TGTGCCAGCAGCGTCGGGACTCAAGGACAGATTGGTGAGCAGTTCTTC. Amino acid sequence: CASSVGTQGQIGEQFF. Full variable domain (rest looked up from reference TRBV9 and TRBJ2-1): DSGVTQTPKHLITATGQRVTLRCSPRSGDLSVYWYQQSLDQGLQFLIQYYNGEERAKGNILERFSAQQFPDLHSELNLSSLELGDSALYFCASSVGTQGQIGEQFFGPGTRLTVL.

The CDR3 DNA follows: TGTGCCAGCAGCTTGAGGACTAGCGGGTCAAGCACAGATACGCAGTATTTT. This gives the protein CASSLRTSGSSTDTQYF. The V gene is TRBV5-5, the J gene TRBJ2-3; the match to TRBD2 covers 11 bases. From germline, CDR1 is SGHKS and CDR2 YYEKEE (reference sequence). This CDR3 is built from 17 residues. V lost 1 base to trimming and J lost 0 bases; unmatched junction nucleotides: 4.

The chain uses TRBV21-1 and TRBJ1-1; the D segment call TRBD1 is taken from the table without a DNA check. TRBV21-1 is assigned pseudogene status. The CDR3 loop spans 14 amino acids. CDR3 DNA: TGTGCCAGCAGCGCCGGAGAAGGGGACACTGAAGCTTTCTTT. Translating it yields CASSAGEGDTEAFF.

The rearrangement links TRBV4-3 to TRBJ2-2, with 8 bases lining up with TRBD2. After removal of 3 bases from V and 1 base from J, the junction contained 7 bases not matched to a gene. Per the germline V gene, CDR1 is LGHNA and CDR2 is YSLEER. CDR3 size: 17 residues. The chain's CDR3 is CASSQQPAGVNTGELFF. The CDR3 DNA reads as TGCGCCAGCAGCCAGCAACCAGCGGGGGTGAACACCGGGGAGCTGTTTTTT.

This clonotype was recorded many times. The CDR3 bases are TGTGCCAGCCGCTCGGGACAGGGGTCCTACGAGCAGTACTTC. Translation: CASRSGQGSYEQYF. The chain links TRBV12-3 or TRBV12-4 to TRBJ2-7, with TRBD1 matching over 10 bases. The CDR3 length is 14 residues. Germline trimming cut 8 bases from V and 1 base from J; bases unmatched to any gene: 5.

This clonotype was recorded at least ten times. In nucleotides, the CDR3 is TGTGCCAGCAGCTGGGAAGTTCAAGAGACCCAGTACTTC. This sequence encodes CASSWEVQETQYF. The genes are TRBV5-6 and TRBJ2-5; D not certain. The ends were cut back, 3 bases at V and 2 bases at J, with 8 bases in the middle. Germline lookup yields CDR1 SGHDT and CDR2 YYEEEE. This CDR3 has 13 amino acids.

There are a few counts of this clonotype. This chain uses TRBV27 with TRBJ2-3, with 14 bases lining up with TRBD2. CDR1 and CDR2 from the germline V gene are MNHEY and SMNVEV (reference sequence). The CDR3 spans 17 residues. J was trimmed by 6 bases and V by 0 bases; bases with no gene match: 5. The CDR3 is CASSLSRLAGGHDTQYF. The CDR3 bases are TGTGCCAGCAGTTTATCCCGACTAGCGGGGGGGCATGATACGCAGTATTTT.

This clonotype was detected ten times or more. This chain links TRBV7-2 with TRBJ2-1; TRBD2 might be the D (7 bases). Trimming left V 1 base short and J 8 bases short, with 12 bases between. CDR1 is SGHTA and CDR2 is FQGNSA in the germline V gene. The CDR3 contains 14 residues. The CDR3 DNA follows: TGTGCCAGCAGCTTAGACGGGGGGCCGGATGAGCAGTTCTTC. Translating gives CASSLDGGPDEQFF.

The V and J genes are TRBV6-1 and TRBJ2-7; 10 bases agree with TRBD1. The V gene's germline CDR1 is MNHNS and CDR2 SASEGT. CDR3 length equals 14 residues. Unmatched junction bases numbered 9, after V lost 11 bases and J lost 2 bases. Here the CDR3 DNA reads TGTGCCGCCTCCCGGACAGGGGGGACCTACGAGCAGTACTTC. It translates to CAASRTGGTYEQYF.

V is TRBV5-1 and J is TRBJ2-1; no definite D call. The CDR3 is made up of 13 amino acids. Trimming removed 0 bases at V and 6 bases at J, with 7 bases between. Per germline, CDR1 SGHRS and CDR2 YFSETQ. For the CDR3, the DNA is TGCGCCAGCAGCTTGGTAGTCGGCAATGAGCAGTTCTTC. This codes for CASSLVVGNEQFF.

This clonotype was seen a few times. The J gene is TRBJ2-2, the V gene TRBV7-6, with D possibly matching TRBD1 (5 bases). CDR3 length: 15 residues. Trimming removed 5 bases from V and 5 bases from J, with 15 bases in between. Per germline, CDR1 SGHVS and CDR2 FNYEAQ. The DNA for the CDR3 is TGTGCCAGCAGCCCCGAACCCAGGGAAACCGGGGAGCTGTTTTTT. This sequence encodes CASSPEPRETGELFF.

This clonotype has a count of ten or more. The CDR3 is CASSKDRLSYNEQFF. CDR3 in DNA: TGTGCCAGCAGCAAAGACCGCCTATCCTACAATGAGCAGTTCTTC. The V call is TRBV11-3, the J call TRBJ2-1; no clear D. The germline CDR1 and CDR2 sequences are SGHNT and YENEEA. V was clipped by 5 bases and J by 1 base, with 12 bases between them. The CDR3 consists of 15 residues.

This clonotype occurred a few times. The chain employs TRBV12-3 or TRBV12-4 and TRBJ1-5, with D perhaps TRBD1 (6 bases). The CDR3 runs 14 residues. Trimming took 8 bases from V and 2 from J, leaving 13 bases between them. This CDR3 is CASGRQVGNQPQHF. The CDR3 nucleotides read TGTGCCAGCGGTCGACAGGTCGGCAATCAGCCCCAGCATTTT.